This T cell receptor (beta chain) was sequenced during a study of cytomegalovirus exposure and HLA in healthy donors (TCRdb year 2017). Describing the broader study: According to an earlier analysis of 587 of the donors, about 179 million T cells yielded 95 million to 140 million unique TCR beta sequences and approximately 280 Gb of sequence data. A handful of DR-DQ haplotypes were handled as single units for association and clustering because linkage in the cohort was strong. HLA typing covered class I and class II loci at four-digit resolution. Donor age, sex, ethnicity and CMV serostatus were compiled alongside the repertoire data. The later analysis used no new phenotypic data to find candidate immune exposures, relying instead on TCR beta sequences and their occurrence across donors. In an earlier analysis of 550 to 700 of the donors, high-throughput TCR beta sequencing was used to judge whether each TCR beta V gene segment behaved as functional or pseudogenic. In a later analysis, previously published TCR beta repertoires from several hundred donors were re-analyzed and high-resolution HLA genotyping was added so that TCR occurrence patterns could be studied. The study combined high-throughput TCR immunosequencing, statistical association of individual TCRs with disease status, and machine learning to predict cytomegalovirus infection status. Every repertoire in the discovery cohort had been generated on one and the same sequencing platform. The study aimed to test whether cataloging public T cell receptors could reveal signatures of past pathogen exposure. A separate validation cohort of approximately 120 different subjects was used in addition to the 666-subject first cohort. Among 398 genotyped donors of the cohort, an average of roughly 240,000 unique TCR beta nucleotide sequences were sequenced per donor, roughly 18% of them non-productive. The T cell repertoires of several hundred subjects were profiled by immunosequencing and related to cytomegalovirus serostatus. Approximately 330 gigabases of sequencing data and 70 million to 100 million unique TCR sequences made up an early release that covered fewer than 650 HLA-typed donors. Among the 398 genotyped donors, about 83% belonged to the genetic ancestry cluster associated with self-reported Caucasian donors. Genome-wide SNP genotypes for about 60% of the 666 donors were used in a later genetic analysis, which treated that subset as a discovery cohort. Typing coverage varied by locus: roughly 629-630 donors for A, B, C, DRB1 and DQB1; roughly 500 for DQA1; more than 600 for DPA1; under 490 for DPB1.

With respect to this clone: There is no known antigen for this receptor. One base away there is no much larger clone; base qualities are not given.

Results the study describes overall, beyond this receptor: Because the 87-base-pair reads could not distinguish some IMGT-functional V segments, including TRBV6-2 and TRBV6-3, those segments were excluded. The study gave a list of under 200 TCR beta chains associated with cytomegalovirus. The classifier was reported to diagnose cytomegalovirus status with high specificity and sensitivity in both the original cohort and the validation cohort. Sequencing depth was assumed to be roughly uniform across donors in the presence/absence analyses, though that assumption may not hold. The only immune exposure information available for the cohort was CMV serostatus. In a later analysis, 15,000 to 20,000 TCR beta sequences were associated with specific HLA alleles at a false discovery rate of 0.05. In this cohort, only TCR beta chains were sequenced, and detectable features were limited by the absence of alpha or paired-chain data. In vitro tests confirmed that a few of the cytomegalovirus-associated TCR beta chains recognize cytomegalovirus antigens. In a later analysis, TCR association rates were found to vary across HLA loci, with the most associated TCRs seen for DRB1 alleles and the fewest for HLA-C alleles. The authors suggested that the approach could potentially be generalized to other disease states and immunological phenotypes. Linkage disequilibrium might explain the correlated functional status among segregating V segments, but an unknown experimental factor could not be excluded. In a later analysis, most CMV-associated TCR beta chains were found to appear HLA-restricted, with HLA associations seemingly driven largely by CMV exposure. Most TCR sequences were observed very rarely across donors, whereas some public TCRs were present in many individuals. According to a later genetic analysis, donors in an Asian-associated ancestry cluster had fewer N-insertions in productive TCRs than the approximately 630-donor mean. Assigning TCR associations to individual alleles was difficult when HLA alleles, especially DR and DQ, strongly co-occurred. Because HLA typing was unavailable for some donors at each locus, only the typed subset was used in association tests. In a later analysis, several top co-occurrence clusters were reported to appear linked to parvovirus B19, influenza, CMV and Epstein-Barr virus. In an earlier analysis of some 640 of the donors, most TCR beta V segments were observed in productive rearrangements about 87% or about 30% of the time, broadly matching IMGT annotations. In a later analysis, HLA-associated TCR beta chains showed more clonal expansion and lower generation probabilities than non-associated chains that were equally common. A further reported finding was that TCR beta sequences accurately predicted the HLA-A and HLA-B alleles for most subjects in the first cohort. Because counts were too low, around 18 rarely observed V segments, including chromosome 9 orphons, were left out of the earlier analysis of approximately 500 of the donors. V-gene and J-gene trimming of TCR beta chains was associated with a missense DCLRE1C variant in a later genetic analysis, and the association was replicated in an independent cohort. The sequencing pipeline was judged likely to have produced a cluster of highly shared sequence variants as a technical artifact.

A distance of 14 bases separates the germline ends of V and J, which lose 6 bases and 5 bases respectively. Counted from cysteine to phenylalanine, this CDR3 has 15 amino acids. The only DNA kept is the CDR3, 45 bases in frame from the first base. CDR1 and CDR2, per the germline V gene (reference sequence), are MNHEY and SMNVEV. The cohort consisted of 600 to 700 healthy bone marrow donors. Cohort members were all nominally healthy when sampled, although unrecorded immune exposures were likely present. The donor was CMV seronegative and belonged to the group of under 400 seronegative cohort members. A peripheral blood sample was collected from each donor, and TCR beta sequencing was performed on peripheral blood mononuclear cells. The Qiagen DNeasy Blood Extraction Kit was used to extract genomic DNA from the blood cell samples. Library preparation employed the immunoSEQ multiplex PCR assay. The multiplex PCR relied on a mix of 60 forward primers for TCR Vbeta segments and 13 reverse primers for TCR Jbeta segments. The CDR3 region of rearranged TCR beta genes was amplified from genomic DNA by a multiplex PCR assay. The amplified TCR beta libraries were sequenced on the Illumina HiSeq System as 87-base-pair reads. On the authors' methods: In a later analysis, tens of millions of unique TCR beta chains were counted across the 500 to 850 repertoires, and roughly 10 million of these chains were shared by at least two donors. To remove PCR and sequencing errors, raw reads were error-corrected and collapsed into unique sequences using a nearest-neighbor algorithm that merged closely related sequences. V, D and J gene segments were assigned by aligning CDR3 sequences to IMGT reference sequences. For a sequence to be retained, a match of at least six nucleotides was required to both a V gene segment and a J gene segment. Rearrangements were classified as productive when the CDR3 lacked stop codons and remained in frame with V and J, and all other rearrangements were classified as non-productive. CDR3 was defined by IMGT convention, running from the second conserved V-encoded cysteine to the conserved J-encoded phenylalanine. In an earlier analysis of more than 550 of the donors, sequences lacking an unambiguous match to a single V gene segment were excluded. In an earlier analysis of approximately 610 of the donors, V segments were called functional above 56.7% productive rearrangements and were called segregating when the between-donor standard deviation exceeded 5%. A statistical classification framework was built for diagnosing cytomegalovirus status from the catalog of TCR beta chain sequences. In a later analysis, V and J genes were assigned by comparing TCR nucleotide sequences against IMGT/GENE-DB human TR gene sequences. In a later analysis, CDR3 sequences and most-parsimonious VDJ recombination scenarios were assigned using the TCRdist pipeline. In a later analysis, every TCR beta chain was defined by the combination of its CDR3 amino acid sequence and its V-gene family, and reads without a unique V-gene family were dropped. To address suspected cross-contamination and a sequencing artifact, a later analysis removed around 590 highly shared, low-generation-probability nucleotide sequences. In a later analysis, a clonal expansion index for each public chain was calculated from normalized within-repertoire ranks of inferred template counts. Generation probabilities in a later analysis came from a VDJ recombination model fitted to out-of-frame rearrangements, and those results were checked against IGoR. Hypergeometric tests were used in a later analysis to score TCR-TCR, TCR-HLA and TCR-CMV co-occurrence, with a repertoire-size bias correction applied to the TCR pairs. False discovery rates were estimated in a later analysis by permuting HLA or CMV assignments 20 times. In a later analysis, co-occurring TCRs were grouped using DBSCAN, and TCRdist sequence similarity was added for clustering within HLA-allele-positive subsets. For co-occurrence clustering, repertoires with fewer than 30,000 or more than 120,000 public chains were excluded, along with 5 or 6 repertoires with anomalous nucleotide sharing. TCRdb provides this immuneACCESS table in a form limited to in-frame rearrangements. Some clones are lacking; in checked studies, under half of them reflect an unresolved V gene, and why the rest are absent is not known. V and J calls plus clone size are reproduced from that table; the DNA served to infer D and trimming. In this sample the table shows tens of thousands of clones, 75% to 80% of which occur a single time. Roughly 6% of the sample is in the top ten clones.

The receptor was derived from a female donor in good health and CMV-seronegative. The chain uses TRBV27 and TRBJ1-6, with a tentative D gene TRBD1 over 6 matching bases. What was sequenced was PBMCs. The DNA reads TGTGCCAGCAGCCGGGCAGGGGACCATAATTCACCCCTCCACTTT. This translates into CASSRAGDHNSPLHF.